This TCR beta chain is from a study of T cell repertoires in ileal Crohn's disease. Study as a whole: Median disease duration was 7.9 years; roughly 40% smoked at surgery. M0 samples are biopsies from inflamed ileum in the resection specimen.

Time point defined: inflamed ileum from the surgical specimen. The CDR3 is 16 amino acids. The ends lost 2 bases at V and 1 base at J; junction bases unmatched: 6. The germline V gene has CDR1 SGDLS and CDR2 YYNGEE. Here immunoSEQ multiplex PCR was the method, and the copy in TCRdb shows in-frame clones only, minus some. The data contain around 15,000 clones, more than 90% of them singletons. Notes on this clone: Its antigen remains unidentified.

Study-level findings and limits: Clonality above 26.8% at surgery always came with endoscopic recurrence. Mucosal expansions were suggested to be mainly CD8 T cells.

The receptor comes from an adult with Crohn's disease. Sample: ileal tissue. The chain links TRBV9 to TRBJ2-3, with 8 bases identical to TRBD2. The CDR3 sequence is CASSVDGGGRTDTQYF. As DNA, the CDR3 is TGTGCCAGCAGCGTCGACGGCGGGGGGCGCACAGATACGCAGTATTTT.